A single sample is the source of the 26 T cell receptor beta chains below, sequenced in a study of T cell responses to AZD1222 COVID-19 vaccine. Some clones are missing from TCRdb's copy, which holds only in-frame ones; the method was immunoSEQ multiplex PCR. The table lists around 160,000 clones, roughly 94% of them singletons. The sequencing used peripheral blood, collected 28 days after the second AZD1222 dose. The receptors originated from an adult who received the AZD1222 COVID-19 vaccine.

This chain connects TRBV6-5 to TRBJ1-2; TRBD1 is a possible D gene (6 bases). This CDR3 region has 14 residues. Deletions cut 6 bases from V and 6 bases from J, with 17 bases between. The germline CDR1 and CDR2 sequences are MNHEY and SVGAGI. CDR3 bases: TGTGCCAGCAGCCCGTGGGGTCAGGGGCATGGCTACACCTTC. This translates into CASSPWGQGHGYTF.

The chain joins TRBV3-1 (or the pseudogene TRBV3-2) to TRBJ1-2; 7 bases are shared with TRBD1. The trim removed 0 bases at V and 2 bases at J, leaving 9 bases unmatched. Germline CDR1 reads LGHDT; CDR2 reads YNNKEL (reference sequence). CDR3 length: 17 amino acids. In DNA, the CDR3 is TGTGCCAGCAGCCAAGATTTATTGGGGGGACAGAACTATGGCTACACCTTC. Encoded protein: CASSQDLLGGQNYGYTF.

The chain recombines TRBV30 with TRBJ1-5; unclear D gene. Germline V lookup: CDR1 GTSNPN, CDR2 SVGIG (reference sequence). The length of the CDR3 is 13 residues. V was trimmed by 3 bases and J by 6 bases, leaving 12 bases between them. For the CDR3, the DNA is TGTGCCTGGAGACAGACGGGGAGTCAGCCCCAGCATTTT. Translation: CAWRQTGSQPQHF.

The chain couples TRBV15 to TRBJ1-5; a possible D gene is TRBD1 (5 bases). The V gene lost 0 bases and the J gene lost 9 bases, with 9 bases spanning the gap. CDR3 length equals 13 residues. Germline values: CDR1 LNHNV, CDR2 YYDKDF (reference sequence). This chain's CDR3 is CATSRDGTRPQHF. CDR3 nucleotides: TGTGCCACCAGCAGAGATGGGACGAGGCCCCAGCATTTT.

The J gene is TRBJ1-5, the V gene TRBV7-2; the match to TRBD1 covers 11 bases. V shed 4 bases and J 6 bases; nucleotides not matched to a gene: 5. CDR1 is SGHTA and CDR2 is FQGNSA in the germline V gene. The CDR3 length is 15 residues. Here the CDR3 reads CASSSWGTGGQPQHF. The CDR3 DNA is TGTGCCAGCAGCTCATGGGGGACAGGGGGTCAGCCCCAGCATTTT.

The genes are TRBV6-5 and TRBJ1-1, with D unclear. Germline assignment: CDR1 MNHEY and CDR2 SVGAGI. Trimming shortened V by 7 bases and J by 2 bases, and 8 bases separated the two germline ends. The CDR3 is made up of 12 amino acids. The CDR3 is CASKGSNTEAFF. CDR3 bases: TGTGCCAGCAAGGGATCTAACACTGAAGCTTTCTTT.

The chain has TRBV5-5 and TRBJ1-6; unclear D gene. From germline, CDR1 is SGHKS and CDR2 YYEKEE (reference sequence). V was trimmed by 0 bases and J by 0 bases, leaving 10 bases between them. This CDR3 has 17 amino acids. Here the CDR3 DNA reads TGTGCCAGCAGCTTGGCCGGGTCCAGCTCCTATAATTCACCCCTCCACTTT. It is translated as CASSLAGSSSYNSPLHF. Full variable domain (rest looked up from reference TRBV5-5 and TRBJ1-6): DAGVTQSPTHLIKTRGQQVTLRCSPISGHKSVSWYQQVLGQGPQFIFQYYEKEERGRGNFPDRFSARQFPNYSSELNVNALLLGDSALYLCASSLAGSSSYNSPLHFGNGTRLTVT.

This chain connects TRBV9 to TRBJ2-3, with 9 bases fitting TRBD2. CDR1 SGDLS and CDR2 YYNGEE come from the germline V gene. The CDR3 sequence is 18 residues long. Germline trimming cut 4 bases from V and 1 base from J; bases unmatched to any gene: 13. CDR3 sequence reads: CASSKGTWTSDRTDTQYF. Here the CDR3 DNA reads TGTGCCAGCAGCAAGGGAACCTGGACTAGCGACCGCACAGATACGCAGTATTTT.

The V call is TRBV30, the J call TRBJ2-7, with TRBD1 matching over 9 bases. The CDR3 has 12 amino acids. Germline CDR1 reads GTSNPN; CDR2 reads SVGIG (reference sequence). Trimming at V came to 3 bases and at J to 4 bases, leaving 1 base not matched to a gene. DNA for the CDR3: TGTGCCTGGAGGGACAGGGGTTACGAGCAGTACTTC. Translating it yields CAWRDRGYEQYF. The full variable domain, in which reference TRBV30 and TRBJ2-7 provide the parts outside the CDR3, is SQTIHQWPATLVQPVGSPLSLECTVEGTSNPNLYWYRQAAGRGLQLLFYSVGIGQISSEVPQNLSASRPQDRQFILSSKKLLLSDSGFYLCAWRDRGYEQYFGPGTRLTVT.

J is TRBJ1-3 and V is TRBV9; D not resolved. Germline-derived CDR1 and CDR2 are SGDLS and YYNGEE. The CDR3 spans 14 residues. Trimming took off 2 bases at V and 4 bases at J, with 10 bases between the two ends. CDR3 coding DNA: TGTGCCAGCAGCGTTGGCTCGACGGGAAACACCATATATTTT. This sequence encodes CASSVGSTGNTIYF.

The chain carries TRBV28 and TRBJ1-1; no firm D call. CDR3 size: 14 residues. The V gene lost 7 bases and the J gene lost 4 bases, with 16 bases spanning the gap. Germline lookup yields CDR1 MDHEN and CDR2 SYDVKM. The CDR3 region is CASTPVREGTEAFF. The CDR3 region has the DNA TGTGCCAGCACACCCGTGCGGGAGGGCACTGAAGCTTTCTTT.

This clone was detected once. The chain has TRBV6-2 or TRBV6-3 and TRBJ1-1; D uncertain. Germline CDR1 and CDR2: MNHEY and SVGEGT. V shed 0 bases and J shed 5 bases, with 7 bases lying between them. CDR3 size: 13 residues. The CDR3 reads CASSYSTLTEAFF. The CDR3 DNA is TGTGCCAGCAGTTACTCTACATTGACTGAAGCTTTCTTT.

CDR3 DNA: TGCGCCAGCAGCCAAGATGCAGGGGGCGGGGGCTACACCTTC. Translated, it gives CASSQDAGGGGYTF. The chain employs TRBV4-1 and TRBJ1-2; 8 bases fit TRBD1. This CDR3 comprises 14 residues. Per the germline V gene, CDR1 is MGHRA and CDR2 is YSYEKL. V lost 0 bases to trimming and J lost 8 bases; unmatched junction nucleotides: 5.

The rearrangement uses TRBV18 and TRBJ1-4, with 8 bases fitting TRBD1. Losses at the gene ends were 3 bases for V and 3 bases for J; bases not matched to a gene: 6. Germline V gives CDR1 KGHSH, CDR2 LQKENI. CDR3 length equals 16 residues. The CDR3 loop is CASSPFRQGSNEKLFF. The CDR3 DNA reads TGTGCCAGCTCACCTTTCAGACAGGGGTCTAATGAAAAACTGTTTTTT.

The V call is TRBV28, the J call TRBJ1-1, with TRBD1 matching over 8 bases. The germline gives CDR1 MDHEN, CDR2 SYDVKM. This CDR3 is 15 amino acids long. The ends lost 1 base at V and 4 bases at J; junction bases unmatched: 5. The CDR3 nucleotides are TGTGCCAGCAGTTTATCGCCTGACAGGGGCACTGAAGCTTTCTTT. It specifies CASSLSPDRGTEAFF.

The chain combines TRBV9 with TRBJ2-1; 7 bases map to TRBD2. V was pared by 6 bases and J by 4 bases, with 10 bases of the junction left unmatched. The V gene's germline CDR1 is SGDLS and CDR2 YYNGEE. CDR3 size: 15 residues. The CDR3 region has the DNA TGTGCCAGCACCCCTAGCGGAGGACCGTACAATGAGCAGTTCTTC. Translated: CASTPSGGPYNEQFF.

The CDR3 bases are TGTGCCAGCACCGGACCCCCGGGCACCGGGGAGCTGTTTTTT. Protein: CASTGPPGTGELFF. The chain combines TRBV11-2 with TRBJ2-2, with no clear D. This CDR3 has 14 amino acids. Trimming cost V 7 bases and J 4 bases, with 13 bases left between them. Germline V gene lookup returns CDR1 SGHAT and CDR2 FQNNGV.

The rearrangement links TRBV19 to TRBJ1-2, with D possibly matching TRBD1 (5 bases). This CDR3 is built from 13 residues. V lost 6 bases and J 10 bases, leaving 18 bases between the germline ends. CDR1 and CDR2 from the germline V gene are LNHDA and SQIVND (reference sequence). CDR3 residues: CASSRSDTVTYTF. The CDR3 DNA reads TGTGCCAGTAGCAGATCGGACACTGTTACCTACACCTTC.

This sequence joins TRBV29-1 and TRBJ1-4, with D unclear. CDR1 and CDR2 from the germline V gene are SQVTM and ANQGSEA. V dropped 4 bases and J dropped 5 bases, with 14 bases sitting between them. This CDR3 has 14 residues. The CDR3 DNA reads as TGCAGCGTTGCCGGAGGGAGTACCAATGAAAAACTGTTTTTT. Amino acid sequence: CSVAGGSTNEKLFF.

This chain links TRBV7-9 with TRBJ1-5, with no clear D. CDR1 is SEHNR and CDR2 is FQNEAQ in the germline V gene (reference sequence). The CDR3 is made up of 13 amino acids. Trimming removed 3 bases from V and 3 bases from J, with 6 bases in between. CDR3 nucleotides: TGTGCCAGCAGCTTTAAACCCAATCAGCCCCAGCATTTT. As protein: CASSFKPNQPQHF.

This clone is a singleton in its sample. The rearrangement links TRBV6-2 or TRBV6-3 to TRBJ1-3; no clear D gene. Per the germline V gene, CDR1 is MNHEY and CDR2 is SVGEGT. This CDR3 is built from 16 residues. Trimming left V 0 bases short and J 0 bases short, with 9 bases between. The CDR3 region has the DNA TGTGCCAGCAGTTACTCGAGCCGGTTCTCTGGAAACACCATATATTTT. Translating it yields CASSYSSRFSGNTIYF.

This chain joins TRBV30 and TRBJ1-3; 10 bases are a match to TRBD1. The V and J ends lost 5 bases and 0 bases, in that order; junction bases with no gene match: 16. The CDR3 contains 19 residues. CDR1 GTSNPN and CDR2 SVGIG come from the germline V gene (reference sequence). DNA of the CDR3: TGTGCCTGGGGTCAGAGGGACAGGGGTACTTGGAGCTCTGGAAACACCATATATTTT. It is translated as CAWGQRDRGTWSSGNTIYF.

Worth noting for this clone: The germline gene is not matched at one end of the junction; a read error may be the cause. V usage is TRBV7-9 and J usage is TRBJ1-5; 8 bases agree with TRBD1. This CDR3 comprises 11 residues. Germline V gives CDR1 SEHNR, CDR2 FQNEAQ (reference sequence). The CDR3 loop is CASGQGLHLYF. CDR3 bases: TGTGCCAGCGGACAGGGCCTACATTTATATTTT.

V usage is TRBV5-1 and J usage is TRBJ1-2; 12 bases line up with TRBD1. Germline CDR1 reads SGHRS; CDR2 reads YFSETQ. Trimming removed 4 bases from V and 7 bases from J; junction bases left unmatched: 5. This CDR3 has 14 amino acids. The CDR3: CASSRDRGQGGYTF. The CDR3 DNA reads TGCGCCAGCAGCCGGGACAGGGGGCAGGGTGGCTACACCTTC. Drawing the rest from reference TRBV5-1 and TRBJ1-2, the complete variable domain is KAGVTQTPRYLIKTRGQQVTLSCSPISGHRSVSWYQQTPGQGLQFLFEYFSETQRNKGNFPGRFSGRQFSNSRSEMNVSTLELGDSALYLCASSRDRGQGGYTFGSGTRLTVV.

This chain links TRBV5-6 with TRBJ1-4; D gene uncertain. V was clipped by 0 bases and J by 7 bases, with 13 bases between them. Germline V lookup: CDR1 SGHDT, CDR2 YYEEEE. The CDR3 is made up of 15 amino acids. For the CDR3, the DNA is TGTGCCAGCAGCTTGGGAGGCTCTTTGACTGAAAAACTGTTTTTT. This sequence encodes CASSLGGSLTEKLFF. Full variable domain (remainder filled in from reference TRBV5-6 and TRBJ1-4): DAGVTQSPTHLIKTRGQQVTLRCSPKSGHDTVSWYQQALGQGPQFIFQYYEEEERQRGNFPDRFSGHQFPNYSSELNVNALLLGDSALYLCASSLGGSLTEKLFFGSGTQLSVL.

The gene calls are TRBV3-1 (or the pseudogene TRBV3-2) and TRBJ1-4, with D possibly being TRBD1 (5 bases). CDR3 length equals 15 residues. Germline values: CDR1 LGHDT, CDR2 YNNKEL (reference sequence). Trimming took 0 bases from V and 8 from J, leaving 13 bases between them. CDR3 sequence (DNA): TGTGCCAGCAGCCAAGATGCAAGGGGATGGGAAAAACTGTTTTTT. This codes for CASSQDARGWEKLFF.